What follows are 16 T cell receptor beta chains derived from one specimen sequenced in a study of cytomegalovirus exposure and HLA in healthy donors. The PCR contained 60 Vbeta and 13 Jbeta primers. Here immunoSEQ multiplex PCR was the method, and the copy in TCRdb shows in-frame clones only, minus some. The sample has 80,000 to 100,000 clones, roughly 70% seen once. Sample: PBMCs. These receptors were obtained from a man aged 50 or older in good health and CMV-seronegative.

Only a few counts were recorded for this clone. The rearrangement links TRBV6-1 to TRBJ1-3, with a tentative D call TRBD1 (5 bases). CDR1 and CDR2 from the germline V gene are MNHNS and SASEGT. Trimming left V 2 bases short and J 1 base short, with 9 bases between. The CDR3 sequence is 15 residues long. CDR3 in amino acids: CASSERGGSGNTIYF. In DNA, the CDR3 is TGTGCCAGCAGTGAAAGGGGAGGTTCTGGAAACACCATATATTTT.

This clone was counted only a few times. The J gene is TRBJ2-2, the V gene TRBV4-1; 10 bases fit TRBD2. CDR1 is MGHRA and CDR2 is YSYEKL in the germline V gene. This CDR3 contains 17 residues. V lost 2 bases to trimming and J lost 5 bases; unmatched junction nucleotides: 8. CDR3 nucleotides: TGCGCCAGCAGCCAAAAGAGCGGGGGGGTGGGAACCGGGGAGCTGTTTTTT. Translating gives CASSQKSGGVGTGELFF.

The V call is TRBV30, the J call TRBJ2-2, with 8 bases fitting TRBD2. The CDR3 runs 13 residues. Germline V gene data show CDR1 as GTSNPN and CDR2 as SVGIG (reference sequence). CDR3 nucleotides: TGTGCGTGGGAGGGCGGGAGGCCCGGGGAGCTGTTTTTT. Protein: CAWEGGRPGELFF.

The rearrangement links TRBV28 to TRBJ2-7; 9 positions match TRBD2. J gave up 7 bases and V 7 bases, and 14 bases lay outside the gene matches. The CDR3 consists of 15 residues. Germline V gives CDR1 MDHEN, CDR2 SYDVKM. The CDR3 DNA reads TGTGCCAGCACCCTCCCTGCGGGAGGGCCCGATGAGCAGTACTTC. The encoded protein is CASTLPAGGPDEQYF.

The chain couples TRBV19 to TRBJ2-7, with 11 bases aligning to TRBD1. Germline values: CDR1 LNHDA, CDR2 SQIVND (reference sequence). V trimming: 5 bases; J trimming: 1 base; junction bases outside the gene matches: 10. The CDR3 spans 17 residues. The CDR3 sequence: CASSFSRTGGVSYEQYF. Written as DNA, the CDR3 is TGTGCCAGTAGTTTCTCCCGGACAGGGGGCGTTTCCTACGAGCAGTACTTC.

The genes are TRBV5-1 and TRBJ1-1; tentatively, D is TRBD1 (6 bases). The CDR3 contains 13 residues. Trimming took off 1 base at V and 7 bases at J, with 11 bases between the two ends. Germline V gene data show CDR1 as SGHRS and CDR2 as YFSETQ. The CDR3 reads CASSLSGAGEAFF. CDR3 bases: TGCGCCAGCAGCTTGTCAGGGGCTGGTGAAGCTTTCTTT. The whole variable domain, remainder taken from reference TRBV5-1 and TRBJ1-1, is KAGVTQTPRYLIKTRGQQVTLSCSPISGHRSVSWYQQTPGQGLQFLFEYFSETQRNKGNFPGRFSGRQFSNSRSEMNVSTLELGDSALYLCASSLSGAGEAFFGQGTRLTVV.

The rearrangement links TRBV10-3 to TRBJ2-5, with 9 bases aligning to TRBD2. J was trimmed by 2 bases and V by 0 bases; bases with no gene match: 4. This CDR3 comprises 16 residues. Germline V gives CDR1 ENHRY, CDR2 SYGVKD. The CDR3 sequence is CAISESGGRGQETQYF. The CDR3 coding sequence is TGTGCCATCAGTGAGTCTGGCGGGAGGGGACAAGAGACCCAGTACTTC.

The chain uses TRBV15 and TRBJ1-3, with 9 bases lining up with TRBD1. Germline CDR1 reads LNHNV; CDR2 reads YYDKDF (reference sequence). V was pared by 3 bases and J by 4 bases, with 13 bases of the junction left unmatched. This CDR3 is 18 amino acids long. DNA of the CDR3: TGTGCCACCAGCAGCTACTACCCGGGACAGGGAACAGGAAACACCATATATTTT. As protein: CATSSYYPGQGTGNTIYF. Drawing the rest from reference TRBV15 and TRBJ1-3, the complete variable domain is DAMVIQNPRYQVTQFGKPVTLSCSQTLNHNVMYWYQQKSSQAPKLLFHYYDKDFNNEADTPDNFQSRRPNTSFCFLDIRSPGLGDTAMYLCATSSYYPGQGTGNTIYFGEGSWLTVV.

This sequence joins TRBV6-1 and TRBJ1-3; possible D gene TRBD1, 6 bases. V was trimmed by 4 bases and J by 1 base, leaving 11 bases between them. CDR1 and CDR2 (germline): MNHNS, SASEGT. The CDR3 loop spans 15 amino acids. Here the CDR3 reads CASSVQRGSGNTIYF. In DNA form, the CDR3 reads TGTGCCAGCAGTGTACAAAGGGGGTCTGGAAACACCATATATTTT.

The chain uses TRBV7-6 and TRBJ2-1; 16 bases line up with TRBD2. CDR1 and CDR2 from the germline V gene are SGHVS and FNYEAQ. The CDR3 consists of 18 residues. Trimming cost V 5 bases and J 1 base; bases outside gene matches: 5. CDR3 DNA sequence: TGTGCCAGCAGCAAGGGACTAGCGGGGGGGCTTTCCTACAATGAGCAGTTCTTC. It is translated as CASSKGLAGGLSYNEQFF. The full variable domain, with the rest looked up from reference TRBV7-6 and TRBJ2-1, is GAGVSQSPRYKVTKRGQDVALRCDPISGHVSLYWYRQALGQGPEFLTYFNYEAQQDKSGLPNDRFSAERPEGSISTLTIQRTEQRDSAMYRCASSKGLAGGLSYNEQFFGPGTRLTVL.

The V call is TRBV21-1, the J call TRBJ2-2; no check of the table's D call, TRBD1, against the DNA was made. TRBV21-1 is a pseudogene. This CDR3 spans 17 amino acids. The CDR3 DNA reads TGTGCCAGCAGCAATGGGGACAGGGGTGGAAGCACCGGGGAGCTGTTTTTT. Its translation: CASSNGDRGGSTGELFF.

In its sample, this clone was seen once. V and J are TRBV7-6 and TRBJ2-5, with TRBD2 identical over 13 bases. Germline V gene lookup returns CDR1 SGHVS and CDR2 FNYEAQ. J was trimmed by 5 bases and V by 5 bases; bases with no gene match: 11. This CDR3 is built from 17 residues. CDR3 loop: CASSRLAGGGIGETQYF. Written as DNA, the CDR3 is TGTGCCAGCAGCCGACTAGCGGGAGGTGGCATTGGGGAGACCCAGTACTTC.

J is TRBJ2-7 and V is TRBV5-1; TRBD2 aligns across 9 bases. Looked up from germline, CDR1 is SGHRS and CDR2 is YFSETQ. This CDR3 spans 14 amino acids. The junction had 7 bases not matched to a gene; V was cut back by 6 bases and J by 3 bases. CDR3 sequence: CASKGGTSNYEQYF. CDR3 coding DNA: TGCGCCAGCAAGGGCGGGACTAGCAACTACGAGCAGTACTTC.

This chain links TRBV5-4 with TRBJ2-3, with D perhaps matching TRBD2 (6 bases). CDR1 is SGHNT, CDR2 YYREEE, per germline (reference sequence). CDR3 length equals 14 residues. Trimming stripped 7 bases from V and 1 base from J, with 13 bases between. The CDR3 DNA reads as TGTGCCAGCGCCGAGGGACTGGGCACAGATACGCAGTATTTT. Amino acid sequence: CASAEGLGTDTQYF.

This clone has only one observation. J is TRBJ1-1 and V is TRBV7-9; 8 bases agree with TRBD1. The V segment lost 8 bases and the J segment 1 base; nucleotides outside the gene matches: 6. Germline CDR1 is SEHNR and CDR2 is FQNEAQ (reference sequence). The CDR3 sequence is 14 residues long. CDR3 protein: CASVRTGGNTEAFF. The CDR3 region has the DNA TGTGCCAGCGTCCGAACAGGGGGGAACACTGAAGCTTTCTTT.

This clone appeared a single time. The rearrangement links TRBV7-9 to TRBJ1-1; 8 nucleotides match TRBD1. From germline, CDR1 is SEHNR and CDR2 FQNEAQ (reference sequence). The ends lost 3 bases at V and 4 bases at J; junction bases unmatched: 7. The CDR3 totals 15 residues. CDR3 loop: CASSFPQGASTEAFF. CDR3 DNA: TGTGCCAGCAGCTTCCCCCAGGGGGCGAGCACTGAAGCTTTCTTT.